A selection of T cell receptor beta chains follows, all from one sample in a study of response to subunit inactivated influenza vaccine. TCRdb re-derived calls from the RT-PCR reads in MiXCR, one entry per CDR3 protein. The table records hundreds of thousands of distinct CDR3 sequences, around 8% of them present only once. The specimen comprised PBMCs from blood, sampled around 25 months after vaccination. The receptor set was obtained from a man between 50 and 70 years old who received an inactivated influenza vaccine. Both conserved end residues are part of each CDR3. Fields, in order: V gene, clone size, D gene, J gene, CDR3 protein, CDR3 DNA. A D gene is named only where the DNA matches it firmly. Clone sizes are given selectively: once, few, many, or a class where the clone is expanded.

TRBV24-1	few	NA	TRBJ2-5	CATSDLDGTRETQYF	TGTGCCACCAGTGACCTGGATGGGACACGGGAGACCCAGTACTTC
TRBV11-2	few	NA	TRBJ2-2	CASSAAGGAHGELFF	TGTGCCAGCAGCGCCGCTGGGGGCGCGCACGGGGAGCTGTTTTTT
TRBV28	NA	TRBD1	TRBJ2-7	CASRPQDRAGYEQYF	TGTGCCAGCAGGCCTCAGGACAGGGCTGGGTACGAGCAGTACTTC
TRBV6-5	NA	TRBD1	TRBJ2-7	CASSYGSGQAYYEQYF	TGTGCCAGCAGTTACGGGTCGGGACAGGCCTACTACGAGCAGTACTTC
TRBV4-2	NA	NA	TRBJ1-5	CASSQDDLRGNQPQHF	TGTGCCAGCAGCCAAGATGACTTAAGGGGTAATCAGCCCCAGCATTTT
TRBV4-1	many	TRBD1	TRBJ2-7	CASSQAVPSGTGGRSEYEQYF	TGCGCCAGCAGCCAAGCCGTGCCATCCGGGACAGGGGGCCGTTCCGAATACGAGCAGTACTTC
TRBV4-3	NA	NA	TRBJ2-2	CASSRPGHGELFF	TGCGCCAGCAGCCGGCCTGGACACGGGGAGCTGTTTTTT
TRBV5-1	NA	TRBD2	TRBJ2-3	CASSLVASGGRADTQYF	TGCGCCAGCAGCTTGGTCGCTAGCGGGGGGCGAGCAGATACGCAGTATTTT
TRBV20-1	few	TRBD1	TRBJ2-7	CSAMLTGATYEQYF	TGCAGTGCTATGTTGACAGGGGCCACCTACGAGCAGTACTTC
TRBV5-6	few	NA	TRBJ1-1	CAIGPRGITEAFF	TGTGCCATCGGCCCCCGGGGGATCACTGAAGCTTTCTTT
TRBV30	NA	NA	TRBJ1-1	CAWRLYLSTANTEAFF	TGTGCCTGGAGACTGTACCTCTCGACAGCGAACACTGAAGCTTTCTTT
TRBV19	NA	NA	TRBJ1-1	CASSQRGALMNTEAFF	TGTGCCAGTAGTCAACGGGGGGCCCTGATGAACACTGAAGCTTTCTTT
TRBV20-1	few	TRBD2	TRBJ2-7	CSASDGGAYEQYF	TGCAGTGCTAGTGACGGGGGGGCTTACGAGCAGTACTTC
TRBV10-3	few	NA	TRBJ2-3	CAISETAGLDTQYF	TGTGCCATCAGTGAGACAGCGGGCCTAGATACGCAGTATTTT
TRBV9	many	NA	TRBJ2-5	CASSVVGSRGFSETQYF	TGTGCCAGCAGCGTAGTAGGGTCGAGGGGGTTTTCTGAGACCCAGTACTTC
TRBV7-2	NA	TRBD2	TRBJ2-3	CASSPPTSGSQYF	TGTGCCAGCAGCCCCCCCACTAGCGGGAGTCAGTATTTT
TRBV28	few	TRBD2	TRBJ2-1	CASSLSLGLAETYNEQFF	TGTGCCAGCAGTTTATCGTTGGGCCTAGCGGAGACCTACAATGAGCAGTTCTTC
TRBV11-2	many	NA	TRBJ2-7	CASSLGARQIYEQYF	TGTGCCAGCAGCTTAGGAGCGCGACAGATTTACGAGCAGTACTTC
TRBV9	few	NA	TRBJ2-7	CASSPGTQTYEQYF	TGTGCCAGCAGCCCCGGGACGCAAACCTACGAGCAGTACTTC
TRBV18	few	NA	TRBJ2-5	CASSPGRAEETQYF	TGTGCCAGCTCCCCCGGTAGGGCGGAAGAGACCCAGTACTTC
TRBV7-9	few	TRBD1	TRBJ2-4	CASSSPGQGDIQYF	TGTGCCAGCAGCTCCCCGGGACAGGGTGACATTCAGTACTTC
TRBV14	few	NA	TRBJ2-1	CASSQVVGGEQFF	TGTGCCAGCAGCCAAGTTGTGGGAGGAGAGCAGTTCTTC
TRBV12-3/TRBV12-4	NA	NA	TRBJ2-7	CASSPLRGSSYEQYF	TGTGCCAGCAGCCCACTTAGGGGGAGCTCCTACGAGCAGTACTTC
TRBV9	many	NA	TRBJ2-3	CASSTGTTPYTDTQYF	TGTGCCAGCAGCACAGGGACCACCCCTTACACAGATACGCAGTATTTT
TRBV7-8	few	NA	TRBJ2-1	CASSPPVGGRGNEQFF	TGTGCCAGCAGCCCACCCGTTGGGGGGCGTGGCAATGAGCAGTTCTTC
TRBV11-2	NA	TRBD2	TRBJ2-1	CASSFLAGGPNEQFF	TGTGCCAGCAGCTTCTTAGCGGGGGGGCCTAATGAGCAGTTCTTC
TRBV7-9	many	NA	TRBJ2-3	CASSPRGPDTQYF	TGTGCCAGCAGCCCCCGGGGTCCCGATACGCAGTATTTT
TRBV7-2	NA	NA	TRBJ2-3	CASSSFPPLSTYTQYF	TGTGCCAGCAGCTCCTTCCCGCCCCTTAGCACATATACGCAGTATTTT
TRBV28	NA	NA	TRBJ2-7	CASSPYNSGERDRGEQYF	TGTGCCAGCAGTCCCTATAATTCGGGGGAAAGGGATCGGGGCGAGCAGTACTTC
TRBV29-1	many	TRBD2	TRBJ2-1	CSVGGSSYNEQFF	TGCAGCGTTGGCGGGAGCTCCTACAATGAGCAGTTCTTC
TRBV6-1	NA	TRBD2	TRBJ2-1	CASRTSGRNNEQFF	TGTGCCAGCAGGACTAGCGGGAGGAACAATGAGCAGTTCTTC
TRBV7-9	many	TRBD2	TRBJ2-3	CASSPWTSGGADTQYF	TGTGCCAGCAGCCCGTGGACTAGCGGGGGGGCAGATACGCAGTATTTT
TRBV14	NA	NA	TRBJ1-1	CASSRLRGNTEAFF	TGTGCCAGCAGCCGCCTGCGGGGGAACACTGAAGCTTTCTTT
TRBV2	few	NA	TRBJ1-2	CASSEGKGGYTF	TGTGCCAGCAGTGAAGGAAAGGGAGGCTACACCTTC
TRBV28	few	NA	TRBJ2-7	CASNAAYEQYF	TGTGCCAGCAATGCAGCCTACGAGCAGTACTTC
TRBV27	many	TRBD1	TRBJ2-2	CASGTGGHNTGELFF	TGTGCCAGTGGGACAGGGGGCCACAACACCGGGGAGCTGTTTTTT
TRBV20-1	many	NA	TRBJ2-5	CSASGQETQYF	TGCAGTGCTAGCGGGCAAGAGACCCAGTACTTC
TRBV7-8	many	TRBD1	TRBJ1-2	CASSLSRNRGTNSGYTF	TGTGCCAGCAGCTTGTCGCGAAACAGGGGAACAAACTCTGGCTACACCTTC
TRBV7-2	few	TRBD2	TRBJ2-7	CASSLGERELQYF	TGTGCCAGCAGCTTAGGGGAGCGGGAGTTGCAGTACTTC
TRBV29-1	NA	NA	TRBJ2-1	CSVDFFGTGNEQFF	TGCAGCGTTGACTTCTTCGGTACTGGGAATGAGCAGTTCTTC
TRBV12-3/TRBV12-4	NA	NA	TRBJ1-1	CASRTSPLSNTEAFF	TGTGCCAGCCGTACGAGCCCCTTGTCGAACACTGAAGCTTTCTTT
TRBV4-1	NA	NA	TRBJ2-1	CASSQEGAISSYNEQFF	TGCGCCAGCAGCCAAGAAGGGGCGATTAGCTCCTACAATGAGCAGTTCTTC
TRBV7-6	NA	NA	TRBJ2-6	CASSVGQSSGANVLTF	TGTGCCAGCAGCGTGGGGCAAAGCTCTGGGGCCAACGTCCTGACTTTC
TRBV12-3/TRBV12-4	many	NA	TRBJ1-4	CASSLITEKLFF	TGTGCCAGCAGTTTAATAACAGAAAAACTGTTTTTT
TRBV7-2	NA	NA	TRBJ2-7	CASSSRHTYEQYF	TGTGCCAGCAGCTCCCGACATACCTACGAGCAGTACTTC